The T cell receptor (beta chain) under discussion was sequenced for a study of T cells in women clearing cervical HPV infection. Using immunoSEQ multiplex PCR, the repertoire was profiled, and TCRdb retains in-frame clones only, with some absent. This sample lists under 50,000 clones; its ten largest clones have 6% to 6.5%. CDR1 and CDR2 (germline): SGHRS, YFSETQ. V lost 8 bases to trimming and J lost 1 base; unmatched junction nucleotides: 7. This CDR3 is built from 14 residues. As concerns this clone: The read finishes 3 residues shy of the CDR3 end, and the germline J gene is used to complete it.

The chain joins TRBV5-1 to TRBJ2-5; 8 nucleotides match TRBD1. The material sequenced was blood buffy coat. The TCR comes from a woman aged 18 to 75 with a cervical HPV16 infection that either progressed to CIN3+ or cleared (not recorded which). Incomplete CDR3 DNA: TGCGCCAGTCAGACCGGGACAGGCCAAGAGACC. Its translation is CASQTGTGQET. The whole CDR3 region reads CASQTGTGQETQYF.